The T cell receptor (beta chain) under discussion was sequenced for a study of blood T cell repertoires in COVID-19 (dated by TCRdb to about 2020). With respect to the entire study: The collaborator samples originated in the United States, Italy and Spain and spanned the acute and convalescent phases of COVID-19. The prospective study material was composed of cDNA or gDNA derived from T cells, B-cell-depleted T cells, or PBMCs. Deeply sampled blood TCRbeta repertoires from subjects exposed to, actively infected with, or recovered from COVID-19 were included in the dataset. The repertoires were made available in a free public database intended to serve as a resource for research on the immune response to SARS-CoV-2. The samples were drawn from the first 160 participants of the ongoing ImmuneRACE study and from 950 to 1,500 subjects provided by 6 global collaborators. A de-identified subject ID, COVID-19 status, age in years and sex were almost always included in the sample metadata. HLA class I and class II types, where available, came from metadata supplied by the sample provider rather than from assay-based typing.

The CDR1 and CDR2 encoded by the germline V gene are MNHEY and SVGAGI. Deletion took 4 bases off V and 0 bases off J, with a span of 7 bases between the germline ends. Including the terminal cysteine and phenylalanine, the CDR3 comprises 14 residues. The CDR3 DNA has 42 bases and is translated from base 1. The immunoSEQ Assay, a bias-controlled multiplex PCR, was used to amplify TCRbeta CDR3 regions from genomic DNA. The source study handled its data this way. Within the assay, amplification of reference gene primers was used to estimate how many nucleated cells each sample contained. To quantify the absolute abundance of each unique TCRbeta CDR3 rearrangement, sequence reads were collapsed and filtered. Productive Simpson clonality was computed per sample as the square root of Simpson's diversity index over productive rearrangements. Here the immuneACCESS table is served through TCRdb, limited to in-frame sequences with V and J called. Missing clones are a known gap in these copies; in checked studies unresolved V genes cover under half, and the rest lacks a known reason. The D gene and trimming were derived from the DNA, and the V and J assignments and clone size from that table. Counted in this sample were about 280,000 clones; about 83% of them appeared once. The ten largest clones capture over 8.5% of the sample.

General findings and caveats noted by the study authors: Clinical and demographic metadata were provided uncurated, with the amount varying by source and participant.

As regards this clone: This clone's antigen is unknown. No per-base quality is available; no much larger clone lies one base away.

Another Seattle source contributed samples from volunteer blood donors who had recovered from COVID-19. Collaborating institutions collected whole blood in K2EDTA tubes following their own protocols. For TCRbeta analysis, collaborators shipped samples in one of three forms: frozen whole blood, isolated PBMCs, or DNA extracted from either of those sample types. The V and J genes are TRBV6-5 and TRBJ1-5; no D gene is confidently identified. Sequenced sample: peripheral blood. This TCR was sampled from a woman between 50 and 59 years old who had recovered from COVID-19. The base sequence is TGTGCCAGCAGTTCCGGGATTAGCAATCAGCCCCAGCATTTT. Its translation is CASSSGISNQPQHF.